The present T cell receptor beta chain was sequenced within a study of molecular identifiers for immune sequencing clone quantification. For the study at large: In replicates, RNA from approximately 20,000 or 100,000 naive CD8 cells was divided five ways and four parts were sequenced.

In this sample, this clonotype turned up many times. TCRdb re-analysed the PCR reads in MiXCR, keeping a single row per CDR3 protein. The profile shows around 100,000 distinct CDR3 sequences, roughly 38% of them singletons. J gave up 6 bases and V 3 bases, and 0 bases lay outside the gene matches. This CDR3 is 14 amino acids long. CDR1 is LGHNA, CDR2 YSLEER, per germline. Preparation of naive CD8 libraries involved roughly 18,000 to 1,100,000 sorted cells and 10%, 30% or 50% RNA. This chain links TRBV4-3 with TRBJ2-7; 15 bases are shared with TRBD2. The TCR sequence derives from a human donor in good health. Some libraries in this study had Jurkat cell RNA spiked in. The specimen was naive CD8+ T cells from blood, with Jurkat cell RNA spiked in. Subset specified: FACS-sorted CD8+CD4-CCR7+CD45RA+ naive T cells. The CDR3 protein is CASSQGLAGGEQYF. In DNA form, the CDR3 reads TGCGCCAGCAGCCAGGGACTAGCGGGAGGCGAGCAGTACTTC.